The clone carrying this T cell receptor (beta chain) was recorded a few times. The record originates from a study of blood T cells in healthy people across ages. Germline assignment: CDR1 MNHEY and CDR2 SVGAGI. After removal of 5 bases from V and 6 bases from J, the junction contained 12 bases not matched to a gene. This CDR3 spans 15 amino acids. A second PCR, run for roughly 7 to 12 cycles, used a sample-barcoded 5' primer plus a J-beta primer mix. Using its own MiXCR run on the 5' RACE reads, TCRdb lists one record per CDR3 protein. This table has about a million distinct CDR3 sequences, just over 50% appearing once.

The specimen sequenced was blood. The V gene is TRBV6-5, the J gene TRBJ2-7; the match to TRBD1 covers 8 bases. This clonotype was obtained from a woman aged 55 to 70 in good health. The CDR3 protein is CASSTPGTGLLEQYF. In DNA, the CDR3 is TGTGCCAGCAGTACCCCCGGGACAGGATTACTCGAGCAGTACTTC.